This T cell receptor (beta chain) was found in a study of cytomegalovirus exposure and HLA in healthy donors. Overall study results and limits: Specificity of a few CMV-associated chains for CMV antigens was verified in vitro. More clonal expansion characterized HLA-associated TCR beta chains than equally common others in a later analysis.

About this clone itself: Its target is not known.

The PCR used 60 Vbeta and 13 Jbeta primers. Produced via immunoSEQ multiplex PCR; TCRdb's table is partial and in-frame only. The table has approximately 220,000 clones, roughly 84% seen once; the top ten hold more than 1.3%. The source of this sequence is a girl aged 5-17 years in good health and CMV-seronegative. Sequences were obtained from PBMCs.

The CDR3, as DNA: TGTGCCAGCAGCCCACAGGGGTGGGACACCGGGGAGCTGTTTTTT. It codes for CASSPQGWDTGELFF. This chain links TRBV7-2 with TRBJ2-2; 7 bases match TRBD1. The germline CDR1 and CDR2 sequences are SGHTA and FQGNSA. This CDR3 contains 15 residues. The J segment lost 3 bases and the V segment lost 5 bases, leaving 6 bases of the junction unmatched.